The 14 T cell receptor beta chains listed next were all sequenced from one sample in a study of blood T cell repertoires in COVID-19. Sequencing used immunoSEQ multiplex PCR; TCRdb keeps in-frame clones, though not all of them. Here the sample spans some 70,000 clones, 87% being singletons. The material sequenced was peripheral blood. The source of these receptors is a man in his fifties or sixties with active COVID-19.

This clone was counted only a few times. V is TRBV3-1 (or the pseudogene TRBV3-2) and J is TRBJ1-2, with 7 bases aligning to TRBD1. The CDR3 runs to 13 residues. J lost 8 bases, V lost 0 bases, and 3 bases had no gene match. Germline CDR1 LGHDT, CDR2 YNNKEL (reference sequence). The CDR3 spells CASSQETGSGYTF. The CDR3 region has the DNA TGTGCCAGCAGCCAAGAGACAGGGTCCGGCTACACCTTC.

The rearrangement links TRBV27 to TRBJ1-1; TRBD1 matches at 9 bases. This CDR3 is built from 13 residues. Germline CDR1 MNHEY, CDR2 SMNVEV (reference sequence). The trim removed 5 bases at V and 5 bases at J, leaving 3 bases unmatched. The CDR3: CASSPTGGTEAFF. DNA for the CDR3: TGTGCCAGCAGTCCGACAGGGGGAACTGAAGCTTTCTTT.

The V and J genes are TRBV5-6 and TRBJ2-7; 7 bases are a match to TRBD2. CDR1 and CDR2 from the germline V gene are SGHDT and YYEEEE. Losses at the gene ends were 2 bases for V and 6 bases for J; bases not matched to a gene: 8. This CDR3 is 14 amino acids long. The CDR3 DNA sequence: TGTGCCAGCAGCTTTTGGACTAGTCCCCTCGAGCAGTACTTC. Translation: CASSFWTSPLEQYF.

This chain links TRBV18 with TRBJ2-1; 7 nucleotides align to TRBD2. Germline loops: CDR1 KGHSH, CDR2 LQKENI. V shed 4 bases, J shed 7 bases, and the junction held 7 bases outside the gene matches. The CDR3 is 14 amino acids. CDR3 nucleotide sequence: TGTGCCAGCTCACTGGGGGAGGGCCATAATGAGCAGTTCTTC. Protein product: CASSLGEGHNEQFF.

V gene TRBV20-1 combines with J gene TRBJ2-2; TRBD1 matches 7 bases. Per the germline V gene, CDR1 is DFQATT and CDR2 is SNEGSKA (reference sequence). The CDR3 extends over 15 amino acids. The junction had 8 bases not matched to a gene; V was cut back by 3 bases and J by 4 bases. The CDR3 region has the DNA TGCAGTGCTAGTAGACAGGGCATTAGCACCGGGGAGCTGTTTTTT. Its protein product is CSASRQGISTGELFF.

This clone was seen a few times. This chain connects TRBV24-1 to TRBJ2-7; perhaps TRBD1 as D (6 bases). Germline CDR1 and CDR2: KGHDR and SFDVKD. This CDR3 region has 13 residues. Trimming took off 5 bases at V and 6 bases at J, with 13 bases between the two ends. The CDR3 protein is CATSAGRGLEQYF. The CDR3, as DNA: TGTGCCACCAGTGCGGGCAGGGGCCTCGAGCAGTACTTC.

The DNA of the CDR3 is TGTGCCAGTAGTATTAAGCAGGGTTCCCTCTACGAGCAGTACTTC. Amino acid sequence: CASSIKQGSLYEQYF. This chain links TRBV19 with TRBJ2-7; a possible D gene is TRBD1 (5 bases). This CDR3 spans 15 amino acids. Per germline, CDR1 LNHDA and CDR2 SQIVND (reference sequence). Trimming shortened V by 3 bases and J by 3 bases, and 15 bases separated the two germline ends. The full variable domain, completed using reference TRBV19 and TRBJ2-7, is DGGITQSPKYLFRKEGQNVTLSCEQNLNHDAMYWYRQDPGQGLRLIYYSQIVNDFQKGDIAEGYSVSREKKESFPLTVTSAQKNPTAFYLCASSIKQGSLYEQYFGPGTRLTVT.

The chain employs TRBV28 and TRBJ1-6; 9 bases map to TRBD1. Germline trimming cut 5 bases from V and 12 bases from J; bases unmatched to any gene: 11. CDR1 is MDHEN and CDR2 is SYDVKM in the germline V gene. The CDR3 is 15 amino acids. The CDR3 bases are TGTGCCAGCAGTGCCGGGACAGGGACAGTCCAACCCCTCCACTTT. Protein product: CASSAGTGTVQPLHF.

There are a few counts of this clone. The V and J genes are TRBV2 and TRBJ2-7; D unresolved. The CDR3 extends over 11 amino acids. Germline CDR1 SNHLY, CDR2 FYNNEI. V lost 4 bases, J lost 4 bases, and 5 bases lay in between. As DNA, the CDR3 is TGTGCCAGCAGTGTCAGGTACGAGCAGTACTTC. It codes for CASSVRYEQYF.

This rearrangement joins TRBV24-1 to TRBJ2-1; D unclear. V shed 0 bases and J shed 8 bases, with 4 bases lying between them. Germline V gene data show CDR1 as KGHDR and CDR2 as SFDVKD. The CDR3 consists of 12 residues. Here the CDR3 DNA reads TGTGCCACCAGTGATTTGCCGTATGAGCAGTTCTTC. Translating it yields CATSDLPYEQFF.

The V and J genes are TRBV7-9 and TRBJ2-7; TRBD1 matches at 10 bases. Germline assignment: CDR1 SEHNR and CDR2 FQNEAQ (reference sequence). Trimming took 4 bases from V and 2 from J; bases not matched to a gene: 5. The CDR3 runs to 15 residues. CDR3: CASSSPGTGAYEQYF. The DNA for the CDR3 is TGTGCCAGCAGCTCCCCCGGGACAGGGGCCTACGAGCAGTACTTC.

The V and J genes are TRBV19 and TRBJ1-3; D gene ambiguous. V was pared by 7 bases and J by 4 bases, with 14 bases between. CDR1 and CDR2 from the germline V gene are LNHDA and SQIVND (reference sequence). CDR3 length: 14 amino acids. The CDR3 bases are TGTGCCAGTATTCTGAAGGCGGGCGGAAACACCATATATTTT. Translated, it gives CASILKAGGNTIYF.

The chain carries TRBV24-1 and TRBJ2-3; 9 nucleotides align to TRBD2. In germline, CDR1 is KGHDR, CDR2 SFDVKD. This CDR3 contains 16 residues. The junction had 7 bases not matched to a gene; V was cut back by 5 bases and J by 2 bases. The CDR3 protein is CATSVGGGADTDTQYF. CDR3 nucleotide sequence: TGTGCCACCAGTGTCGGCGGGGGGGCCGACACAGATACGCAGTATTTT.

On this clone itself: The same CDR3 can be traced to other DNA sequences in this sample. The chain has TRBV30 and TRBJ1-1; 7 bases line up with TRBD1. V trimming: 2 bases; J trimming: 2 bases; junction bases outside the gene matches: 2. Germline values: CDR1 GTSNPN, CDR2 SVGIG (reference sequence). The CDR3 spans 13 residues. CDR3 residues: CAWSRQGNTEAFF. The CDR3 DNA follows: TGTGCCTGGAGTCGACAGGGAAACACTGAAGCTTTCTTT.